This TCR beta chain was obtained from a study of cytomegalovirus exposure and HLA in healthy donors. As concerns this clone: The antigen is undetermined.

Amplification used 60 Vbeta primers and 13 Jbeta primers. Repertoires were generated with immunoSEQ multiplex PCR, while TCRdb's copy carries only in-frame clones and drops some. The data contain approximately 120,000 clones, less than 80% of them singletons. General study results and limits: A later look showed TCR association rates differing by HLA locus, highest for DRB1 and lowest for HLA-C.

The CDR3 has 15 amino acids. J lost 5 bases, V lost 1 base, and 7 bases had no gene match. From germline, CDR1 is SEHNR and CDR2 FQNEAQ (reference sequence). Sequencing input: PBMCs. The rearrangement uses TRBV7-9 and TRBJ2-7; TRBD1 matches at 8 bases. The source is a woman between 45 and 60 years old in good health and CMV-seronegative. This CDR3 is CASSLGQGKVNEQYF. In nucleotides, the CDR3 is TGTGCCAGCAGCTTAGGACAGGGGAAGGTAAACGAGCAGTACTTC.